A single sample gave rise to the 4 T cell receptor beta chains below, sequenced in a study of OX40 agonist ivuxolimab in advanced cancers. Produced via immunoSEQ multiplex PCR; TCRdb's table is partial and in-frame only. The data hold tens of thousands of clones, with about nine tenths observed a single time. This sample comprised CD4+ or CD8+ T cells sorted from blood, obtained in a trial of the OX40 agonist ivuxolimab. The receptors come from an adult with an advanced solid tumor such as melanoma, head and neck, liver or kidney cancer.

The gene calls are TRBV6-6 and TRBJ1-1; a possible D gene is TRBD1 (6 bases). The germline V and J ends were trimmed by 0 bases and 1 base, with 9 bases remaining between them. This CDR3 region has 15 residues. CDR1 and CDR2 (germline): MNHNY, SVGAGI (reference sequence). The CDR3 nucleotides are TGTGCCAGCAGTTACTCTGGGGACACGAACACTGAAGCTTTCTTT. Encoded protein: CASSYSGDTNTEAFF.

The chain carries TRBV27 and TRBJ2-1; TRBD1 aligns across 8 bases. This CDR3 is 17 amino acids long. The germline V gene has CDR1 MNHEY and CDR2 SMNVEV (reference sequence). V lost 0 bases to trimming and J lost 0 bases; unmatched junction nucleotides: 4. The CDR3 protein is CASSLSDRVSSYNEQFF. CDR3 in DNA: TGTGCCAGCAGTTTATCGGACAGGGTGAGCTCCTACAATGAGCAGTTCTTC.

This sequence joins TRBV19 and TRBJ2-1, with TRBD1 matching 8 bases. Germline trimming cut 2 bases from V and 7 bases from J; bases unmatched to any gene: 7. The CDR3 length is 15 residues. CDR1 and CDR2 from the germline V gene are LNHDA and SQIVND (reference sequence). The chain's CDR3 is CASSIFGTGRNEQFF. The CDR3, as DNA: TGTGCCAGTAGTATATTTGGGACAGGAAGGAATGAGCAGTTCTTC.

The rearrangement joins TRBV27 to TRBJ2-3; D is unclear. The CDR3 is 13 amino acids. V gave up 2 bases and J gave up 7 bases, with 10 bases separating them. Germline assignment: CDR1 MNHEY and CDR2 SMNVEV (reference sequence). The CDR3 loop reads CASSLHQANTQYF. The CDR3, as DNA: TGTGCCAGCAGTTTACACCAGGCCAATACGCAGTATTTT.